This T cell receptor beta chain was recovered during a study of cytomegalovirus exposure and HLA in healthy donors. General observations from the study: One variant, a missense change in DCLRE1C, was linked in a later analysis to TCR beta V- and J-gene trimming. Sequencing likely produced, as an artifact, a cluster of highly shared sequence variants.

In the PCR, 60 Vbeta and 13 Jbeta primers were used. In the original processing: Roughly 80 million unique TCR beta chains, 9 million to 11 million shared, were counted in a later analysis. The data were produced by immunoSEQ multiplex PCR, yet TCRdb's version contains in-frame clones alone and is incomplete. V, J and clone size are those of that table, while D and trimming were read from the DNA. The sample holds about 200,000 clones, 70% to 80% seen once. CDR3 size: 15 residues. The germline V and J ends were trimmed by 6 bases and 0 bases, with 14 bases remaining between them. Germline loops: CDR1 MNHEY, CDR2 SVGAGI. This clone was found once. Its antigen is unidentified.

Sequencing input: PBMCs. The TCR sequence derives from a woman in her twenties or thirties in good health and CMV-seropositive. V and J are TRBV6-5 and TRBJ1-2; D gene uncertain. The CDR3 loop reads CASRPETTANYGYTF. In DNA form, the CDR3 reads TGTGCCAGCAGACCCGAGACAACTGCTAACTATGGCTACACCTTC.